A selection of T cell receptor beta chains follows, all from one sample in a study of blood T cell repertoires in COVID-19. The repertoire was sequenced with immunoSEQ multiplex PCR; TCRdb's copy has only in-frame clones and lacks some. The data hold almost 350,000 clones, with 88% observed a single time. The sample taken for sequencing was PBMCs or T cells enriched from blood (not recorded which). The source is a woman in her 30s who had been exposed to COVID-19. The CDR3 runs from the conserved cysteine through the conserved F or W. The D gene is left open where the match is weak. Expanded clones get a size class; other rows say once, few or many, or leave the size out.

>-|-|TRBV19|TRBJ2-2
TGTGCCAGTAGTATTCAAGGGGCGGCCGGGGAGCTGTTTTTT
CASSIQGAAGELFF
>-|-|TRBV7-2|TRBJ1-5
TGTGCCAGCAGCTTCCGTAATCAGCCCCAGCATTTT
CASSFRNQPQHF
>once|-|TRBV6-2/TRBV6-3|TRBJ1-2
TGTGCCAGCAGTTACCCCCAGGACAGCCAGCGACTCTTCTATGGCTACACCTTC
CASSYPQDSQRLFYGYTF
>-|-|TRBV7-3|TRBJ2-5
TGTGCCAGCAGCTTAAGTTCTCAAGAGACCCAGTACTTC
CASSLSSQETQYF
>-|TRBD2|TRBV11-3|TRBJ2-1
TGTGCCAGCAGCTTAGACAGGACTAGCGGGAGTCAGGATGAGCAGTTCTTC
CASSLDRTSGSQDEQFF
>few|TRBD2|TRBV4-1|TRBJ2-7
TGCGCCAGCAGCCAAGACCCCCCGGGAGGCTCCTACGAGCAGTACTTC
CASSQDPPGGSYEQYF
>-|-|TRBV7-3|TRBJ1-4
TGTGCCAGCAGCTCTCCCCGGGACTTGGACGCAACTAATGAAAAACTGTTTTTT
CASSSPRDLDATNEKLFF
>-|-|TRBV19|TRBJ1-1
TGTGCCAGTAGTATAGGCGGGGGGACCACCAACACTGAAGCTTTCTTT
CASSIGGGTTNTEAFF
>-|-|TRBV2|TRBJ1-1
TGTGCCAGCAGCCCCCCACTGGGGGCTGCTTGGGGCACTGAAGCTTTCTTT
CASSPPLGAAWGTEAFF
>-|-|TRBV10-3|TRBJ2-1
TGTGCCATCAGGACCGGGAGCGACAATGAGCAGTTCTTC
CAIRTGSDNEQFF
>-|-|TRBV12-3/TRBV12-4|TRBJ1-1
TGTGCCAGCAGTTTGGGCACCAGGACTTTCTTT
CASSLGTRTFF
>-|TRBD2|TRBV3-1/TRBV3-2|TRBJ2-3
TGTGCCAGCAGCTACCTAGCGGGAGGGGGCACAGATACGCAGTATTTT
CASSYLAGGGTDTQYF
>few|-|TRBV30|TRBJ1-6
TGTGCGGCAGAGGGTTCACCCCTCCACTTT
CAAEGSPLHF
>-|-|TRBV3-1/TRBV3-2|TRBJ2-5
TGTGCCAGCAGCCAAAACCTGGCGGCATGGGAGACCCAGTACTTC
CASSQNLAAWETQYF
>-|TRBD2|TRBV11-3|TRBJ2-7
TGTGCCAGCAGCCCGCCGGGACTAGCGGGAGAGAGCGAGCAGTACTTC
CASSPPGLAGESEQYF
>-|-|TRBV12-3/TRBV12-4|TRBJ1-3
TGTGCCAGCAGCCTCTCTGGAAACACCATATATTTT
CASSLSGNTIYF
>-|TRBD1|TRBV5-6|TRBJ2-4
TGTGCCAGCAGCCCGCAGCCAGGGGGCGTTGCCAAAAACATTCAGTACTTC
CASSPQPGGVAKNIQYF
>-|-|TRBV7-9|TRBJ2-7
TGTGCCAGCAGCTTTGCGGGTCAAGGATACGAGCAGTACTTC
CASSFAGQGYEQYF
>-|TRBD2|TRBV6-4|TRBJ2-3
TGTGCCAGCAGCCTAGCGGGAGGAGATACGCAGTATTTT
CASSLAGGDTQYF
>-|-|TRBV19|TRBJ1-1
TGTGCCAGTAGTCCACGTTCAGGGGACCCTGAAGCTTTCTTT
CASSPRSGDPEAFF
>-|TRBD1|TRBV27|TRBJ1-2
TGTGCCAGCAGAGACCGGGACAGGCTCTATGGCTACACCTTC
CASRDRDRLYGYTF
>once|-|TRBV15|TRBJ1-2
TGTGCCACCGCAGGAGGCAGTTCAGGCTACACCTTC
CATAGGSSGYTF
>-|-|TRBV18|TRBJ1-5
TGTGCCAGCTCGCGGGGGGTGGATAGCAATCAGCCCCAGCATTTT
CASSRGVDSNQPQHF